This T cell receptor (beta chain) was documented in a study of T cell changes during pregnancy in multiple sclerosis (dated by TCRdb to the late 2010s). Describing the broader study: The study examined how the T cell repertoire changed over the course of pregnancy in women with multiple sclerosis.

Libraries were built with the immunoSEQ multiplex PCR assay. TCRdb obtained this table from immuneACCESS and retained in-frame rearrangements with V and J assigned. These tables miss some clones; where compared with another copy, unresolved V genes account for less than half of the shortfall, and the remainder is unexplained. The sample yields under 75,000 clones; approximately 93% were counted once. Approximately 3.3% of the sample comes from the top ten. To note about this clone: Its antigen is unknown. No quality values exist for individual bases; no much larger clone is one base distant.

V is shortened by 8 bases, J by 5 bases, and the region joining them spans 9 bases. Sequences MNHEY (CDR1) and SMNVEV (CDR2) are obtained from the germline V gene (reference sequence). The CDR3 covers 11 residues, taking in both the cysteine and the phenylalanine. The read is trimmed to its CDR3 DNA, 33 bases read in frame from base 1. Specimen: CD8+ T cells from peripheral blood mononuclear cells, collected in the second trimester of pregnancy. The receptor chain draws on TRBV27 and TRBJ2-5, with an unclear D gene assignment. This sequence was found in a female donor with multiple sclerosis, enrolled in a pregnancy study. The sequenced DNA is TGTGCCAGCGGCCGAGGTGAGACCCAGTACTTC. Its translation is CASGRGETQYF.